The 6 T cell receptor beta chains in this list originate from one sample, sequenced in a study of T-cell memory formation after mild COVID-19. Using its own MiXCR run on the 5' RACE reads, TCRdb lists one record per CDR3 protein. Counted here are under 450,000 distinct CDR3 sequences, around an eighth occurring once; the ten biggest clones make up 22%. The sample was PBMCs or a T cell subset sorted from them (not recorded which). The receptors were sampled from a man in his late teens or twenties who had mild COVID-19 (a few samples of this study predate the infection). Cell type and time point are not known.

This clonotype was counted at least ten times. The chain uses TRBV5-1 and TRBJ1-5, with 9 bases identical to TRBD1. After removal of 2 bases from V and 7 bases from J, the junction contained 7 bases not matched to a gene. The CDR3 has 15 amino acids. Germline loops: CDR1 SGHRS, CDR2 YFSETQ. CDR3 DNA: TGCGCCAGCAGCTTACAGGGGGCGATTGGACAGCCCCAGCATTTT. Protein: CASSLQGAIGQPQHF. The whole variable domain, remainder taken from reference TRBV5-1 and TRBJ1-5, is KAGVTQTPRYLIKTRGQQVTLSCSPISGHRSVSWYQQTPGQGLQFLFEYFSETQRNKGNFPGRFSGRQFSNSRSEMNVSTLELGDSALYLCASSLQGAIGQPQHFGDGTRLSIL.

J is TRBJ2-7 and V is TRBV20-1; 7 bases line up with TRBD2. Losses at the gene ends were 0 bases for V and 4 bases for J; bases not matched to a gene: 12. Germline loops: CDR1 DFQATT, CDR2 SNEGSKA (reference sequence). This CDR3 has 16 residues. The CDR3 region has the DNA TGCAGTGCTAGAGATAAATTGGCTCCGGGGGGATACGAGCAGTACTTC. Translated: CSARDKLAPGGYEQYF.

This chain uses TRBV11-2 with TRBJ2-1, with TRBD1 matching 8 bases. CDR3 size: 12 residues. The germline CDR1 and CDR2 sequences are SGHAT and FQNNGV. J gave up 6 bases and V 10 bases, and 5 bases lay outside the gene matches. This chain's CDR3 is CATEQGGNEQFF. DNA of the CDR3: TGTGCCACCGAACAGGGGGGCAATGAGCAGTTCTTC.

The rearrangement joins TRBV6-5 to TRBJ2-3, with D unresolved. Germline CDR1 reads MNHEY; CDR2 reads SVGAGI. V gave up 6 bases and J gave up 4 bases, with 17 bases separating them. CDR3 length: 15 residues. In DNA, the CDR3 is TGTGCCAGCAGCCTCCGGGCCTACTCCCCAGATACGCAGTATTTT. Translated: CASSLRAYSPDTQYF.

This clonotype showed up just once. V is TRBV7-2 and J is TRBJ1-2; perhaps TRBD1 as D (6 bases). This CDR3 has 16 amino acids. Germline CDR1 is SGHTA and CDR2 is FQGNSA. The V end lost 3 bases, the J end lost 8 bases, and 22 bases lay between the germline ends. The CDR3 coding sequence is TGTGCCAGCAGCTTGGGGGGACAAAGGACGGGACGGGGCTACACCTTC. As protein: CASSLGGQRTGRGYTF.

The chain joins TRBV5-1 to TRBJ2-6; D is undetermined. This CDR3 has 15 amino acids. The V gene's germline CDR1 is SGHRS and CDR2 YFSETQ. Trimming took off 1 base at V and 0 bases at J, with 5 bases between the two ends. The CDR3 nucleotides are TGCGCCAGCAGCTTGACAGCCTCTGGGGCCAACGTCCTGACTTTC. Encoded protein: CASSLTASGANVLTF.